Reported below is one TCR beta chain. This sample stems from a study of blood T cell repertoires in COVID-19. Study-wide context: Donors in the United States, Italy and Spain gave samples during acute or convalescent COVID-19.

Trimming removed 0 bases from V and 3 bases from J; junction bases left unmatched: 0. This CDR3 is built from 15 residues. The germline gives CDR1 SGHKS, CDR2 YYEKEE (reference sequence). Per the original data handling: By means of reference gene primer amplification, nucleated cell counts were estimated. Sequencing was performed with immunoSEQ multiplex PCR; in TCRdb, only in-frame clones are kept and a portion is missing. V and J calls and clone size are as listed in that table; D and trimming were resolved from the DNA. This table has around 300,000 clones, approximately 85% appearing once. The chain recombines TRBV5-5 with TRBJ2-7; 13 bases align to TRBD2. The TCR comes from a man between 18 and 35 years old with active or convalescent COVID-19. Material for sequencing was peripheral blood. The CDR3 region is CASSLGTSGGYEQYF. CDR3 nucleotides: TGTGCCAGCAGCTTGGGGACTAGCGGGGGCTACGAGCAGTACTTC. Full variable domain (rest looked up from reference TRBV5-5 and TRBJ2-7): DAGVTQSPTHLIKTRGQQVTLRCSPISGHKSVSWYQQVLGQGPQFIFQYYEKEERGRGNFPDRFSARQFPNYSSELNVNALLLGDSALYLCASSLGTSGGYEQYFGPGTRLTVT.